Below, 21 T cell receptor beta chains from the same sample are listed, as sequenced in a study of blood T cell repertoires in COVID-19. Assay used: immunoSEQ multiplex PCR; TCRdb lists only in-frame clones, some missing. The sample lists about 37,000 clones, roughly 86% occurring once. Sequencing was done on a sample of peripheral blood. Receptors were obtained from a human donor in a cohort sampled during active COVID-19.

This sequence joins TRBV11-2 and TRBJ2-1, with D perhaps TRBD2 (6 bases). Trimming removed 7 bases from V and 4 bases from J, with 17 bases in between. The CDR3 contains 15 residues. Looked up from germline, CDR1 is SGHAT and CDR2 is FQNNGV. The chain's CDR3 is CASTRRVTLYNEQFF. The CDR3 DNA reads as TGTGCCAGCACCCGGAGGGTCACTCTGTACAATGAGCAGTTCTTC. The full variable domain, in which reference TRBV11-2 and TRBJ2-1 provide the parts outside the CDR3, is EAGVAQSPRYKIIEKRQSVAFWCNPISGHATLYWYQQILGQGPKLLIQFQNNGVVDDSQLPKDRFSAERLKGVDSTLKIQPAKLEDSAVYLCASTRRVTLYNEQFFGPGTRLTVL.

The chain is built from TRBV24-1 and TRBJ2-2; TRBD2 might be the D (5 bases). V was clipped by 5 bases and J by 1 base, with 10 bases between them. Germline CDR1 reads KGHDR; CDR2 reads SFDVKD. The CDR3 totals 15 residues. CDR3 sequence: CATSARAGNTGELFF. The DNA for the CDR3 is TGTGCCACCAGTGCGCGGGCCGGGAACACCGGGGAGCTGTTTTTT.

The rearrangement links TRBV2 to TRBJ2-7; 9 bases fit TRBD1. Germline V gene sequence: CDR1 SNHLY, CDR2 FYNNEI. Losses at the gene ends were 6 bases for V and 5 bases for J; bases not matched to a gene: 8. The CDR3 is made up of 14 amino acids. In nucleotides, the CDR3 is TGTGCCAGCAGGAGGACAGGGGCCGGGGACGAGCAGTACTTC. It specifies CASRRTGAGDEQYF. Drawing the rest from reference TRBV2 and TRBJ2-7, the complete variable domain is EPEVTQTPSHQVTQMGQEVILRCVPISNHLYFYWYRQILGQKVEFLVSFYNNEISEKSEIFDDQFSVERPDGSNFTLKIRSTKLEDSAMYFCASRRTGAGDEQYFGPGTRLTVT.

V usage is TRBV7-2 and J usage is TRBJ1-6; D is possibly TRBD1 (6 bases). The CDR3 extends over 14 amino acids. V was pared by 3 bases and J by 7 bases, with 10 bases between. Germline V gene data show CDR1 as SGHTA and CDR2 as FQGNSA. The CDR3 sequence is CASSFRGFNSPLHF. DNA of the CDR3: TGTGCCAGCAGCTTTAGGGGGTTCAATTCACCCCTCCACTTT.

Here the CDR3 DNA reads TGCGCCAGCAGCAACTACCGGGACAGGGGGAACACCATATATTTT. Protein: CASSNYRDRGNTIYF. The rearrangement uses TRBV4-1 and TRBJ1-3; 11 bases are a match to TRBD1. J gave up 7 bases and V 5 bases, and 7 bases lay outside the gene matches. This CDR3 comprises 15 residues. Per germline, CDR1 MGHRA and CDR2 YSYEKL.

The gene calls are TRBV2 and TRBJ1-5; D is uncertain. Trimming removed 4 bases from V and 0 bases from J, with 10 bases in between. The germline gives CDR1 SNHLY, CDR2 FYNNEI. This CDR3 spans 15 amino acids. The DNA of the CDR3 is TGTGCCAGCAGTGCCCAGGCAGTTAGCAATCAGCCCCAGCATTTT. Encoded protein: CASSAQAVSNQPQHF.

The V call is TRBV3-1 (or the pseudogene TRBV3-2), the J call TRBJ2-2, with D perhaps TRBD2 (6 bases). Germline V CDR1 and CDR2: LGHDT, YNNKEL (reference sequence). The ends were cut back, 4 bases at V and 3 bases at J, with 18 bases in the middle. The CDR3 is 17 residues long. For the CDR3, the DNA is TGTGCCAGCAGCCGAAACCCCTCGGGAGACCACACCGGGGAGCTGTTTTTT. Its translation is CASSRNPSGDHTGELFF.

J is TRBJ2-1 and V is TRBV28; 9 bases line up with TRBD1. This CDR3 spans 13 amino acids. The germline V gene encodes CDR1 MDHEN and CDR2 SYDVKM. V was clipped by 8 bases and J by 10 bases; unmatched bases: 9. CDR3 coding DNA: TGTGCCAGCGCACAGGGGGCGTTTTGGGAGCAGTTCTTC. Translation: CASAQGAFWEQFF.

The J gene is TRBJ2-3, the V gene TRBV18, with D unresolved. V lost 4 bases and J 0 bases, leaving 8 bases between the germline ends. The CDR3 sequence is 14 residues long. Germline V lookup: CDR1 KGHSH, CDR2 LQKENI. This CDR3 is CASSRATSTDTQYF. Written as DNA, the CDR3 is TGTGCCAGCTCACGGGCAACTAGCACAGATACGCAGTATTTT.

The genes are TRBV9 and TRBJ2-1; no clear D gene. V was shortened by 4 bases and J by 9 bases, with 11 bases between the two germline ends. This CDR3 contains 12 residues. Germline CDR1 reads SGDLS; CDR2 reads YYNGEE. CDR3 protein: CASSPWRSEQFF. CDR3 DNA sequence: TGTGCCAGCAGCCCCTGGAGAAGTGAGCAGTTCTTC. The full variable domain, with the rest looked up from reference TRBV9 and TRBJ2-1, is DSGVTQTPKHLITATGQRVTLRCSPRSGDLSVYWYQQSLDQGLQFLIQYYNGEERAKGNILERFSAQQFPDLHSELNLSSLELGDSALYFCASSPWRSEQFFGPGTRLTVL.

This chain joins TRBV25-1 and TRBJ1-1, with D possibly being TRBD1 (5 bases). Germline assignment: CDR1 MGHDK and CDR2 SYGVNS. V lost 5 bases to trimming and J lost 3 bases, with 13 bases between them. There are 14 residues in the CDR3. The CDR3 sequence: CASSLTAGYTEAFF. CDR3 nucleotides: TGTGCCAGCAGTTTGACAGCGGGGTACACTGAAGCTTTCTTT. Full variable domain (missing parts from reference TRBV25-1 and TRBJ1-1): EADIYQTPRYLVIGTGKKITLECSQTMGHDKMYWYQQDPGMELHLIHYSYGVNSTEKGDLSSESTVSRIRTEHFPLTLESARPSHTSQYLCASSLTAGYTEAFFGQGTRLTVV.

The genes are TRBV4-1 and TRBJ2-7; D might be TRBD1 (6 bases). Germline CDR1 and CDR2: MGHRA and YSYEKL. V lost 1 base to trimming and J lost 2 bases, with 12 bases between them. There are 15 residues in the CDR3. The CDR3 bases are TGCGCCAGCAGCCAAGGTGGCCAGGGGACCTACGAGCAGTACTTC. Encoded protein: CASSQGGQGTYEQYF.

The rearrangement links TRBV4-1 to TRBJ2-7, with TRBD1 as a possible D gene (5 bases). V lost 3 bases and J lost 2, with 14 bases in between. Germline CDR1 reads MGHRA; CDR2 reads YSYEKL. The CDR3 length is 15 residues. The CDR3 sequence is CASSHRQMSPYEQYF. DNA of the CDR3: TGCGCCAGCAGCCATCGACAGATGAGCCCCTACGAGCAGTACTTC.

The chain employs TRBV24-1 and TRBJ2-3, with TRBD2 matching 12 bases. V lost 7 bases and J lost 1; bases outside the gene matches: 2. This CDR3 spans 15 amino acids. CDR1 and CDR2 from the germline V gene are KGHDR and SFDVKD. The CDR3 nucleotides read TGTGCCACCAGCCGGACTAGCGGGGGCACAGATACGCAGTATTTT. Translating gives CATSRTSGGTDTQYF.

This clone was found once. The chain links TRBV27 to TRBJ2-7; maybe TRBD2 (5 bases). Germline CDR1 is MNHEY and CDR2 is SMNVEV (reference sequence). V gave up 3 bases and J gave up 4 bases, with 7 bases separating them. CDR3 length: 12 amino acids. CDR3 amino acids: CASSFGGYEQYF. Written as DNA, the CDR3 is TGTGCCAGCAGTTTCGGCGGGTACGAGCAGTACTTC.

The V call is TRBV18, the J call TRBJ2-1; D is possibly TRBD2 (6 bases). Germline V CDR1 and CDR2: KGHSH, LQKENI. The CDR3 consists of 14 residues. V gave up 0 bases and J gave up 7 bases, with 10 bases separating them. Written as DNA, the CDR3 is TGTGCCAGCTCACCACCGCCAGGGAGGAATGAGCAGTTCTTC. It specifies CASSPPPGRNEQFF.

V is TRBV9 and J is TRBJ2-2, with 9 nucleotides matching TRBD2. V dropped 0 bases and J dropped 7; count of bases not matched to a gene: 7. This CDR3 comprises 16 residues. Looked up from germline, CDR1 is SGDLS and CDR2 is YYNGEE. DNA for the CDR3: TGTGCCAGCAGCGTAGGTGGCGGGGGGGCAGGCGGGGAGCTGTTTTTT. The encoded protein is CASSVGGGGAGGELFF.

The V gene is TRBV3-1 (or the pseudogene TRBV3-2), the J gene TRBJ2-1; TRBD2 matches 7 bases. Looked up from germline, CDR1 is LGHDT and CDR2 is YNNKEL (reference sequence). J lost 7 bases, V lost 5 bases, and 8 bases had no gene match. This CDR3 is built from 14 residues. This chain's CDR3 is CASSGSDGRNEQFF. CDR3 sequence (DNA): TGTGCCAGCAGCGGATCGGACGGGAGGAATGAGCAGTTCTTC.

The V call is TRBV19, the J call TRBJ1-6; 10 bases line up with TRBD1. The ends lost 8 bases at V and 7 bases at J; junction bases unmatched: 11. Per germline, CDR1 LNHDA and CDR2 SQIVND (reference sequence). This CDR3 comprises 16 residues. The CDR3: CASEAPGQGWNSPLHF. As DNA, the CDR3 is TGTGCCAGTGAGGCTCCGGGACAGGGGTGGAATTCACCCCTCCACTTT.

The rearrangement joins TRBV5-1 to TRBJ2-5; D is perhaps TRBD2 (6 bases). The germline gives CDR1 SGHRS, CDR2 YFSETQ. The CDR3 is 13 amino acids. V was pared by 5 bases and J by 5 bases, with 13 bases between. CDR3 DNA: TGCGCCAGCAGTGACCGCGCGGGGGAGACCCAGTACTTC. It is translated as CASSDRAGETQYF.

This chain uses TRBV6-5 with TRBJ2-1, with a tentative D call TRBD2 (6 bases). V was clipped by 2 bases and J by 6 bases, with 17 bases between them. The CDR3 is 16 residues long. Germline CDR1 is MNHEY and CDR2 is SVGAGI. CDR3 in amino acids: CASSYKFAGPANEQFF. CDR3 DNA sequence: TGTGCCAGCAGTTACAAGTTCGCGGGGCCCGCCAATGAGCAGTTCTTC.